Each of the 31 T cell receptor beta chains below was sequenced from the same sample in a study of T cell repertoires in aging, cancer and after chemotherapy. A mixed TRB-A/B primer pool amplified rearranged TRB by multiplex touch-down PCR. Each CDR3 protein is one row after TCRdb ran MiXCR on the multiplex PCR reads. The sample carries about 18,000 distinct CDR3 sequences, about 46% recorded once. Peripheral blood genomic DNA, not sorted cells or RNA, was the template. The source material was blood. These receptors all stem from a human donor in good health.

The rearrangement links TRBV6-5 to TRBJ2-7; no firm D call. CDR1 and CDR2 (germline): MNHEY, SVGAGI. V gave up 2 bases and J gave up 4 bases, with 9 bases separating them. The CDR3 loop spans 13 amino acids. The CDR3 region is CASSYGPEYEQYF. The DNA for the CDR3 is TGTGCCAGCAGTTACGGACCCGAGTACGAGCAGTACTTC.

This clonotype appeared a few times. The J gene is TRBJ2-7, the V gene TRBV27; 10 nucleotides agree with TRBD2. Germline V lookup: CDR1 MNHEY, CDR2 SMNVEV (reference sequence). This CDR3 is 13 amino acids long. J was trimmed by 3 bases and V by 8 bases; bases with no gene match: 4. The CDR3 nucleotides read TGTGCCAGCCGATCTAGCGGGAGCTACGAGCAGTACTTC. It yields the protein CASRSSGSYEQYF.

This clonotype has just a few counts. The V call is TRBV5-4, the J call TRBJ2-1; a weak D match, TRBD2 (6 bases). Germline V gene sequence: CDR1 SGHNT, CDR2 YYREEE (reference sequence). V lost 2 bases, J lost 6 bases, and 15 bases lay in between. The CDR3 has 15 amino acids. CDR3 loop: CASSFTGEKLNEQFF. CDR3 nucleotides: TGTGCCAGCAGCTTCACGGGAGAGAAACTCAATGAGCAGTTCTTC.

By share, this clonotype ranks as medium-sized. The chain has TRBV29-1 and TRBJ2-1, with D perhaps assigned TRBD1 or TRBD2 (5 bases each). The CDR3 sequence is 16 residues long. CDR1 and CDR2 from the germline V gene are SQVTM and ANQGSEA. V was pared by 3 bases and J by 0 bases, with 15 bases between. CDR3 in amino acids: CSVDGEGKSSYNEQFF. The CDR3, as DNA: TGCAGCGTTGACGGAGAGGGGAAGAGCTCCTACAATGAGCAGTTCTTC.

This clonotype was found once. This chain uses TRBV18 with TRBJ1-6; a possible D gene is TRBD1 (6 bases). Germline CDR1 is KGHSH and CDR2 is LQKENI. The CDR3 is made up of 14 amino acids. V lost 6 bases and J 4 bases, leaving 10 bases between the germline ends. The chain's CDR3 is CASSDSAYNSPLHF. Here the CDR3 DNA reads TGTGCCAGCTCGGACAGTGCTTATAATTCACCCCTCCACTTT.

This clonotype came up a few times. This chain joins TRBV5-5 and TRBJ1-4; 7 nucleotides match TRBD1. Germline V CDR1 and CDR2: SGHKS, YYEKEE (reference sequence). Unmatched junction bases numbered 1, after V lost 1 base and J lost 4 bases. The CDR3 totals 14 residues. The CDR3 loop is CASSLRDSNEKLFF. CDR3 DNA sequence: TGTGCCAGCAGCTTGAGGGACAGTAATGAAAAACTGTTTTTT. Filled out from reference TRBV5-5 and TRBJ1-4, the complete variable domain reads DAGVTQSPTHLIKTRGQQVTLRCSPISGHKSVSWYQQVLGQGPQFIFQYYEKEERGRGNFPDRFSARQFPNYSSELNVNALLLGDSALYLCASSLRDSNEKLFFGSGTQLSVL.

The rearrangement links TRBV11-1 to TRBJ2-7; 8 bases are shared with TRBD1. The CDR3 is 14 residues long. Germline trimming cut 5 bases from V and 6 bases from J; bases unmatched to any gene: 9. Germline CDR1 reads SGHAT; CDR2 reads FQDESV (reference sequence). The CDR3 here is CASSKRDRSAEQYF. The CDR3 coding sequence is TGTGCCAGCAGCAAAAGGGACAGGAGCGCCGAGCAGTACTTC.

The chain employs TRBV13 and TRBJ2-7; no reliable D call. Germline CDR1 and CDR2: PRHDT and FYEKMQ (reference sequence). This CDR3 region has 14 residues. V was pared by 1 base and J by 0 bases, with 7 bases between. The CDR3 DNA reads TGTGCCAGCAGCTTAGACCCGAGCTCCTACGAGCAGTACTTC. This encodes CASSLDPSSYEQYF.

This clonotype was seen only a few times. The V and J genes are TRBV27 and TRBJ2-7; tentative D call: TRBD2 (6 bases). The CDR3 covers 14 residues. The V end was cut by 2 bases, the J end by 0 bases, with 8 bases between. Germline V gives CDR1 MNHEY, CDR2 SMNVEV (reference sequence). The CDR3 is CASSLRRGSYEQYF. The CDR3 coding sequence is TGTGCCAGCAGTTTAAGGAGGGGCTCCTACGAGCAGTACTTC.

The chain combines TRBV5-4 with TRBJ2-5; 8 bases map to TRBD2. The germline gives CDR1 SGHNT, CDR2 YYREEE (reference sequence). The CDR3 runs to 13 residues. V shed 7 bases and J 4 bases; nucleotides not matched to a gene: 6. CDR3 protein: CASGSGSGETQYF. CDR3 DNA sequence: TGTGCCAGCGGCAGCGGGAGCGGAGAGACCCAGTACTTC.

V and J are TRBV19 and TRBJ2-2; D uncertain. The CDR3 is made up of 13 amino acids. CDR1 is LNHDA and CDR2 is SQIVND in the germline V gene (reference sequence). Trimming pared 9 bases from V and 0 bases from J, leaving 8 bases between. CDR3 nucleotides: TGTGCCAGCCCGGGTACGAACACCGGGGAGCTGTTTTTT. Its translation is CASPGTNTGELFF.

CDR3 coding DNA: TGTGCCAGCAGATTCAGAGGGTTTAACCAGCCCCAGCATTTT. Protein: CASRFRGFNQPQHF. The rearrangement uses TRBV6-1 and TRBJ1-5; D not resolved. The CDR3 consists of 14 residues. V gave up 6 bases and J gave up 7 bases, with 16 bases separating them. Germline CDR1 is MNHNS and CDR2 is SASEGT.

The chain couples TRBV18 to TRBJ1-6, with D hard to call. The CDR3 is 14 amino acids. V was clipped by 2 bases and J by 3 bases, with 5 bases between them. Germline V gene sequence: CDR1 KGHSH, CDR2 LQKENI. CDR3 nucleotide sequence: TGTGCCAGCTCACCAGAGCTCTATAATTCACCCCTCCACTTT. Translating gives CASSPELYNSPLHF.

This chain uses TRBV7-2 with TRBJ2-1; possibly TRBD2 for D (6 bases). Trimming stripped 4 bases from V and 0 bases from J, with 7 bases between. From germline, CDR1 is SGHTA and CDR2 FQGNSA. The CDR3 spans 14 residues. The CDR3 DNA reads TGTGCCAGCAGCTGGGACTCCTCCTACAATGAGCAGTTCTTC. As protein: CASSWDSSYNEQFF.

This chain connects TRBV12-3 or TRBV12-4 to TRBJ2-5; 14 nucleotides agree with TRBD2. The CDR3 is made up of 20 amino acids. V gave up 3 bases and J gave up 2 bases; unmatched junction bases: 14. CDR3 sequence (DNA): TGTGCCAGCAGTTTGGTTGGCTGGGGACTAGCGGGAGCTGGGCAAGAGACCCAGTACTTC. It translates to CASSLVGWGLAGAGQETQYF.

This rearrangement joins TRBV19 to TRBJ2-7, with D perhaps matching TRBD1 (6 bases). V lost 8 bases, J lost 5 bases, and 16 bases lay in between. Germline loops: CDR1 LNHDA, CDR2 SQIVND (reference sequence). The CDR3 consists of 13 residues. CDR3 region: CASSQGRVDEQYF. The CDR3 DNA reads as TGTGCCAGTTCCCAGGGGCGGGTGGACGAGCAGTACTTC.

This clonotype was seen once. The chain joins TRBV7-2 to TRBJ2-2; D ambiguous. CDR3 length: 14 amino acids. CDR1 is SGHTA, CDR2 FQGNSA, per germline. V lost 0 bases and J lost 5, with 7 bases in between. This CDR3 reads CASSLAGRTGELFF. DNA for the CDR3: TGTGCCAGCAGCTTAGCCGGCAGGACCGGGGAGCTGTTTTTT.

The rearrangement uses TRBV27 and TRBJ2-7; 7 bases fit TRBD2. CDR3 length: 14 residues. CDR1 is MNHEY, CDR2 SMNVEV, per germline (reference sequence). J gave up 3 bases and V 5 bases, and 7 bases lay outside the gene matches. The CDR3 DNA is TGTGCCAGCAGTCAACCGGGACTAAGCTACGAGCAGTACTTC. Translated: CASSQPGLSYEQYF.

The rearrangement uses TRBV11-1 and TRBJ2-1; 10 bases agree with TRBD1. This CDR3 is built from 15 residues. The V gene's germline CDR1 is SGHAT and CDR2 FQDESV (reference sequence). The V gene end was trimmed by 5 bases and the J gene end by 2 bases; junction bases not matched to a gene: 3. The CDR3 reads CASSPGTGAYNEQFF. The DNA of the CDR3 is TGTGCCAGCAGCCCCGGGACAGGGGCCTACAATGAGCAGTTCTTC.

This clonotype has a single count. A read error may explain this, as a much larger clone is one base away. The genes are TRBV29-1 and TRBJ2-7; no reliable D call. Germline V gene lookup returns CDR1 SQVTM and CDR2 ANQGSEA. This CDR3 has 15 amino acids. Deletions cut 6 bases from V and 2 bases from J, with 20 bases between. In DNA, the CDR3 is TGCAGCGTCAAATCTGGGATAGGGAACGCCTACGAGCAGTACTTC. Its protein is CSVKSGIGNAYEQYF.

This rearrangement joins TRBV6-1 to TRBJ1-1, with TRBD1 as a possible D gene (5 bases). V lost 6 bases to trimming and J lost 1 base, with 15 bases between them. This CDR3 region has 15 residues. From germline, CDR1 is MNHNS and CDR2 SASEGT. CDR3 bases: TGTGCCAGCAGAGATCCTTGGGGCCAGAACACTGAAGCTTTCTTT. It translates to CASRDPWGQNTEAFF.

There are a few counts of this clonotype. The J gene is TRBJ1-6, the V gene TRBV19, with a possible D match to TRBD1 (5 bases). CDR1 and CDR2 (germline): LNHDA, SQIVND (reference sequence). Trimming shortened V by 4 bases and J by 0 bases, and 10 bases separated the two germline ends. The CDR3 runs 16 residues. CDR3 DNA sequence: TGTGCCAGTAGTAACCGACAGTTCTCCTATAATTCACCCCTCCACTTT. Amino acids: CASSNRQFSYNSPLHF. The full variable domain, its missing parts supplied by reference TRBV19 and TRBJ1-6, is DGGITQSPKYLFRKEGQNVTLSCEQNLNHDAMYWYRQDPGQGLRLIYYSQIVNDFQKGDIAEGYSVSREKKESFPLTVTSAQKNPTAFYLCASSNRQFSYNSPLHFGNGTRLTVT.

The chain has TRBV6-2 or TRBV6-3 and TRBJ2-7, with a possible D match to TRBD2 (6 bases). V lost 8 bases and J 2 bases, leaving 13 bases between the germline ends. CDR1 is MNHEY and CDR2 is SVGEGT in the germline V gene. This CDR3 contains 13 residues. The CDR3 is CASAHGTPYEQYF. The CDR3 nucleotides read TGTGCCAGCGCCCACGGGACTCCCTACGAGCAGTACTTC.

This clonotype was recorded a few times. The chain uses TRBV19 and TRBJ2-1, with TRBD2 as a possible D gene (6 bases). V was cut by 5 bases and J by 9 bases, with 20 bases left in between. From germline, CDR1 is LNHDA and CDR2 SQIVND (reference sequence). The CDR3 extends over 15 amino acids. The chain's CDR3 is CASSPSGTSVPEQFF. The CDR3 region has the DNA TGTGCCAGTAGTCCCTCCGGGACTTCGGTTCCTGAGCAGTTCTTC.

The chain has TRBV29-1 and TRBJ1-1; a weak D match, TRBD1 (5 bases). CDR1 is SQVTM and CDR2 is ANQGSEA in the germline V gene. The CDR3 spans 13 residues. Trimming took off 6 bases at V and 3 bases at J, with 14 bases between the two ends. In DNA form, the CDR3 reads TGCAGCGTCCCGCTCCGGGGGGACACTGAAGCTTTCTTT. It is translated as CSVPLRGDTEAFF.

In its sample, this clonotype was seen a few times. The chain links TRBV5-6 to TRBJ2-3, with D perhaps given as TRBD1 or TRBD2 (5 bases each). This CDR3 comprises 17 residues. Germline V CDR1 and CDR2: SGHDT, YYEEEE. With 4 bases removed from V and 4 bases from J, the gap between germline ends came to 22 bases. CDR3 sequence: CASSLGSGTGQADTQYF. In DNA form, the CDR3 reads TGTGCCAGCAGCCTAGGGTCAGGGACGGGTCAGGCAGATACGCAGTATTTT.

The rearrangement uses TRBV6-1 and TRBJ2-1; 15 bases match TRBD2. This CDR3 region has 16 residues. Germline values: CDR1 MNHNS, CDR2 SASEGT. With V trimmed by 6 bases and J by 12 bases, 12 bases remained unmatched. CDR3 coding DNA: TGTGCCAGCAGAAATCCGGGACTAGCGGGAGGAGGTCGGCAGTTCTTC. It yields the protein CASRNPGLAGGGRQFF.

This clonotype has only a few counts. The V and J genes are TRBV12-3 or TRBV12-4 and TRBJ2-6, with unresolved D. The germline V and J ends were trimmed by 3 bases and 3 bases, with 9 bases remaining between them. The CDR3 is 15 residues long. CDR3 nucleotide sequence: TGTGCCAGCAGTTTTTCTGGGTTTGGGGCCAACGTCCTGACTTTC. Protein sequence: CASSFSGFGANVLTF.

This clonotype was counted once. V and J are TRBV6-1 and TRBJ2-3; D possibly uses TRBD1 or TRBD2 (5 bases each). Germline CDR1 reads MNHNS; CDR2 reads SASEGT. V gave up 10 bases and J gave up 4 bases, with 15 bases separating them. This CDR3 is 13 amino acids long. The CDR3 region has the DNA TGTGCCACCCGGGGCGCCGGGGCAGATACGCAGTATTTT. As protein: CATRGAGADTQYF.

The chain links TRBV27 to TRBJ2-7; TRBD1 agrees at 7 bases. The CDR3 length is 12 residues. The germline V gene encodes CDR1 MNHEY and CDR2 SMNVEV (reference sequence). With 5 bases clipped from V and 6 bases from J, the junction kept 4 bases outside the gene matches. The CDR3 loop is CASSHRQGEQYF. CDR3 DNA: TGTGCCAGCAGTCACCGACAGGGCGAGCAGTACTTC.

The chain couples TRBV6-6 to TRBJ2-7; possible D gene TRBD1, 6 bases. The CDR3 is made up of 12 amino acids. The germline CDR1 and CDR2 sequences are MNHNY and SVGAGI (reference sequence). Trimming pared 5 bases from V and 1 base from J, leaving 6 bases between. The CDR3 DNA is TGTGCCAGCAGTGGACAGTCCTACGAGCAGTACTTC. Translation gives CASSGQSYEQYF.